This TCR beta chain came from a study of PD-1 blockade in classical Hodgkin lymphoma. Study findings and constraints: At baseline, newly diagnosed patients reportedly showed less TCR diversity than healthy donors. With CD4+ cells, TCR diversity rose significantly by C4D1, but not with CD8+ cells. Patients newly diagnosed and complete responders had comparable baseline diversity.

Turning to this clone: The antigen is undetermined.

CDR3 length: 14 residues. V was pared by 5 bases and J by 2 bases, with 4 bases of the junction left unmatched. CDR1 is SGHTA, CDR2 FQGTGA, per germline. Sequencing used immunoSEQ multiplex PCR; TCRdb keeps in-frame clones, though not all of them. The table has tens of thousands of clones, approximately 90% seen once. Indicated time point: cycle 4 day 1 (C4D1), after 6 weeks of nivolumab. There was relapse after autologous stem cell transplantation in every patient, and there was variation in brentuximab vedotin exposure. The V and J genes are TRBV7-3 and TRBJ2-5, with 8 positions matching TRBD1. The sequence was collected from a human donor with classical Hodgkin lymphoma. Sequences were derived from peripheral blood mononuclear cells (PBMCs), sampled before the fourth cycle of nivolumab. This CDR3 is CASSQQGEQETQYF. The CDR3 DNA sequence: TGTGCCAGCAGCCAACAGGGGGAGCAAGAGACCCAGTACTTC.